These 9 T cell receptor beta chains came from one sample sequenced in a study of cytomegalovirus exposure and HLA in healthy donors. The primer mix had 60 Vbeta and 13 Jbeta primers. Sequenced by immunoSEQ multiplex PCR; TCRdb stores in-frame clones only, minus some. The sample records approximately 130,000 clones, 65% to 80% being singletons. The material sequenced was PBMCs. The receptors originated from a man aged 25 to 40 in good health and CMV-seronegative.

The chain uses TRBV30 and TRBJ1-4, with D possibly matching TRBD1 (6 bases). V was cut by 3 bases and J by 11 bases, with 13 bases left in between. The CDR3 extends over 12 amino acids. Germline V gene data show CDR1 as GTSNPN and CDR2 as SVGIG (reference sequence). For the CDR3, the DNA is TGTGCCTGGAGCGGTACAGGGTCTAAACTGTTTTTT. Its protein is CAWSGTGSKLFF.

The chain employs TRBV27 and TRBJ2-1; 12 bases align to TRBD2. The germline V gene encodes CDR1 MNHEY and CDR2 SMNVEV (reference sequence). Trimming at V came to 2 bases and at J to 2 bases, leaving 1 base not matched to a gene. The CDR3 length is 16 residues. The CDR3 loop reads CASSLRTSGTYNEQFF. CDR3 coding DNA: TGTGCCAGCAGTTTACGGACTAGCGGGACCTACAATGAGCAGTTCTTC.

This clone appeared once. CDR3 amino acids: CASSLRTGYEQYF. CDR3 sequence (DNA): TGTGCCAGCAGCCTTAGGACAGGCTACGAGCAGTACTTC. The chain joins TRBV7-7 to TRBJ2-7, with 7 positions matching TRBD1. Trimming cost V 5 bases and J 3 bases; bases outside gene matches: 4. The CDR3 has 13 residues. CDR1 is SSHAT and CDR2 is FNYEAQ in the germline V gene (reference sequence).

The rearrangement links TRBV6-1 to TRBJ2-3, with TRBD1 identical over 10 bases. V gave up 0 bases and J gave up 2 bases; unmatched junction bases: 5. The germline CDR1 and CDR2 sequences are MNHNS and SASEGT. CDR3 length: 17 residues. The CDR3 reads CASSEAGQGTLTDTQYF. In DNA, the CDR3 is TGTGCCAGCAGTGAAGCGGGACAGGGGACCCTCACAGATACGCAGTATTTT.

V and J are TRBV5-1 and TRBJ1-6; TRBD1 matches 8 bases. The germline V gene has CDR1 SGHRS and CDR2 YFSETQ. The ends lost 5 bases at V and 14 bases at J; junction bases unmatched: 15. CDR3 length: 15 amino acids. The DNA for the CDR3 is TGCGCCAGCAGAACCGGGACAGGACCCTTTTCGGCCCTCCACTTT. This encodes CASRTGTGPFSALHF.

The chain joins TRBV28 to TRBJ2-7; D not resolved. The CDR3 covers 13 residues. Trimming took off 5 bases at V and 7 bases at J, with 15 bases between the two ends. The germline gives CDR1 MDHEN, CDR2 SYDVKM. The CDR3 region is CASSPDFRGEQYF. The CDR3 DNA reads as TGTGCCAGCAGTCCCGACTTCCGCGGAGAGCAGTACTTC.

The J gene is TRBJ2-7, the V gene TRBV28, with 7 bases identical to TRBD2. Germline V gene data show CDR1 as MDHEN and CDR2 as SYDVKM. This CDR3 has 14 residues. With 6 bases clipped from V and 5 bases from J, the junction kept 10 bases outside the gene matches. CDR3 bases: TGTGCCAGCAGCCCGGGCGGGAGACTGGACGAGCAGTACTTC. It is translated as CASSPGGRLDEQYF.

The chain employs TRBV5-1 and TRBJ2-5; 7 positions agree with TRBD1. V was pared by 4 bases and J by 1 base, with 7 bases of the junction left unmatched. There are 15 residues in the CDR3. Germline V gene lookup returns CDR1 SGHRS and CDR2 YFSETQ. CDR3 sequence reads: CASSIIRDSQETQYF. The CDR3 coding sequence is TGCGCCAGCAGCATAATCCGGGACAGCCAAGAGACCCAGTACTTC.

This chain uses TRBV5-6 with TRBJ2-3, with D unresolved. This CDR3 contains 11 residues. Between the trimmed V and J ends, which lost 7 bases and 5 bases, there was a span of 8 bases. CDR1 and CDR2 (germline): SGHDT, YYEEEE. The CDR3 reads CASAGGDTQYF. CDR3 nucleotides: TGTGCCAGCGCCGGCGGAGATACGCAGTATTTT.